The rows below give T cell receptor beta chains drawn from one sample of a study of blood T cell repertoires in COVID-19. Profiling relied on immunoSEQ multiplex PCR, and the TCRdb table lists in-frame clones only, not all of them. The sample has about 220,000 clones, more than 65% seen once. The material sequenced was peripheral blood. The receptors stem from an elderly woman with acute or convalescent COVID-19. Both conserved end residues are part of each CDR3. The D gene is left open where the match is weak. Only part of the rows carry a size: once, few, many, or a class if the clone is expanded.

-	TRBV6-5	TRBJ1-2	-	CASSREVMDYGYTF	TGTGCCAGCTCCCGTGAGGTTATGGACTATGGCTACACCTTC
-	TRBV5-1	TRBJ2-7	TRBD1	CASSRDRADEQYF	TGCGCCAGCAGCCGGGACAGGGCGGACGAGCAGTACTTC
-	TRBV27	TRBJ1-4	TRBD1	CASSLQGVREKLFF	TGTGCCAGCAGTTTACAGGGGGTTCGGGAAAAACTGTTTTTT
-	TRBV5-5	TRBJ1-4	TRBD1	CASSPLPSTGGSEKLFF	TGTGCCAGCAGCCCCCTCCCCTCGACAGGGGGCAGTGAAAAACTGTTTTTT
-	TRBV5-1	TRBJ2-7	-	CASSRDSASYEQYF	TGCGCCAGCAGCCGTGACTCGGCTAGCTACGAGCAGTACTTC
once	TRBV4-1	TRBJ1-5	-	CASSQEITRTEFSNQPQHF	TGCGCCAGCAGCCAAGAAATAACTAGGACAGAGTTTAGCAATCAGCCCCAGCATTTT
-	TRBV4-2	TRBJ1-5	-	CASSRDGLNQPQHF	TGTGCCAGCAGCCGAGACGGTCTCAATCAGCCCCAGCATTTT
-	TRBV19	TRBJ1-5	-	CASRPWGLEGNQPQHF	TGTGCCAGTAGGCCTTGGGGGCTCGAGGGCAATCAGCCCCAGCATTTT
-	TRBV6-2/TRBV6-3	TRBJ1-2	TRBD1	CASSYSRRDRGDYGYTF	TGTGCCAGCAGTTACTCGAGGCGGGACAGGGGAGACTATGGCTACACCTTC
-	TRBV15	TRBJ2-7	-	CATSRGRVDYEQYF	TGTGCCACCAGCAGAGGGAGGGTGGACTACGAGCAGTACTTC
-	TRBV6-1	TRBJ1-2	TRBD1	CASSDPRTGDYGYTF	TGTGCCAGCAGTGACCCCAGAACAGGGGACTATGGCTACACCTTC
-	TRBV11-2	TRBJ1-2	-	CASSFTNYGYTF	TGTGCCAGCAGCTTTACTAACTATGGCTACACCTTC
-	TRBV28	TRBJ1-6	-	CASRTSNSPLHF	TGTGCCAGCAGAACCAGTAATTCACCCCTCCACTTT
-	TRBV7-9	TRBJ1-5	TRBD1	CASSRGQGQPQPQHF	TGTGCCAGCAGCCGGGGACAGGGGCAACCTCAGCCCCAGCATTTT
once	TRBV18	TRBJ1-3	-	CASSPGRGSGNTIYF	TGTGCCAGCTCACCAGGCAGGGGCTCTGGAAACACCATATATTTT
few	TRBV30	TRBJ1-4	-	CAWNRAEEKLFF	TGTGCCTGGAACAGGGCCGAGGAAAAACTGTTTTTT
-	TRBV3-1/TRBV3-2	TRBJ2-2	TRBD1	CASSPLTFTGGNTGELFF	TGTGCCAGCAGCCCCTTAACTTTCACAGGGGGTAACACCGGGGAGCTGTTTTTT
-	TRBV6-5	TRBJ1-5	-	CASHGTGSSNQPQHF	TGTGCCAGCCATGGTACAGGGTCGAGCAATCAGCCCCAGCATTTT
-	TRBV3-1/TRBV3-2	TRBJ2-3	-	CASSQGSPTDTQYF	TGTGCCAGCAGCCAAGGTAGTCCGACAGATACGCAGTATTTT
-	TRBV19	TRBJ1-2	-	CASSMWELVDYGYTF	TGTGCCAGTAGTATGTGGGAGCTAGTGGACTATGGCTACACCTTC
many	TRBV28	TRBJ1-5	-	CASNRIQFGQPQHF	TGTGCCAGCAATCGAATCCAGTTTGGTCAGCCCCAGCATTTT
-	TRBV29-1	TRBJ2-1	-	CSVHTPLAGSYNEQFF	TGCAGCGTGCACACTCCGCTAGCTGGCTCCTACAATGAGCAGTTCTTC
few	TRBV7-3	TRBJ2-2	-	CASSLDRSNTGELFF	TGTGCCAGCAGCTTAGACAGGAGTAACACCGGGGAGCTGTTTTTT
-	TRBV7-9	TRBJ1-2	-	CASSLLAADYGYTF	TGTGCCAGCAGCTTATTGGCAGCGGACTATGGCTACACCTTC
-	TRBV5-4	TRBJ2-1	TRBD2	CASSLAAGGTNEQFF	TGTGCCAGCAGCCTGGCAGCGGGGGGGACCAATGAGCAGTTCTTC
-	TRBV7-2	TRBJ1-4	-	CASSLGGWGEKLFF	TGTGCCAGCAGCTTAGGGGGCTGGGGTGAAAAACTGTTTTTT
-	TRBV18	TRBJ1-2	TRBD1	CASSPPGQGYGYTF	TGTGCCAGCTCACCCCCGGGACAGGGCTATGGCTACACCTTC
-	TRBV19	TRBJ1-5	TRBD1	CASSNDRAGQPQHF	TGTGCCAGTAGCAACGACAGGGCTGGTCAGCCCCAGCATTTT
-	TRBV27	TRBJ2-7	TRBD1	CASSSQGASYEQYF	TGTGCCAGCAGTTCACAGGGGGCTTCCTACGAGCAGTACTTC
-	TRBV19	TRBJ1-2	-	CASASFRGSYGYTF	TGTGCCAGTGCCTCATTCCGGGGGTCCTATGGCTACACCTTC
-	TRBV2	TRBJ2-7	TRBD2	CASSVAGASYEQYF	TGTGCCAGCAGCGTAGCGGGGGCCTCCTACGAGCAGTACTTC
-	TRBV6-5	TRBJ2-1	-	CASSFRGDEQFF	TGTGCCAGCAGTTTCAGGGGCGATGAGCAGTTCTTC
-	TRBV6-1	TRBJ1-1	-	CASSESQGTYMNTEAFF	TGTGCCAGCAGTGAATCACAGGGAACCTACATGAACACTGAAGCTTTCTTT
-	TRBV12-3/TRBV12-4	TRBJ2-1	TRBD2	CASSLGRAREQFF	TGTGCCAGCAGTTTGGGGAGGGCTCGGGAGCAGTTCTTC
once	TRBV5-4	TRBJ1-2	-	CASSLVPQANYGYTF	TGTGCCAGCAGCTTGGTGCCGCAGGCTAACTATGGCTACACCTTC